This TCR beta chain was recorded in a study of T-cell reconstitution after alpha-beta-depleted transplantation in children. Preparation of the TCRbeta library was carried out with unique molecular identifiers. TCRdb passed the PCR reads through MiXCR, listing each CDR3 protein once. The sample carries hundreds of thousands of distinct CDR3 sequences, more than 20% recorded once. V was pared by 6 bases and J by 5 bases, with 17 bases between. The length of the CDR3 is 14 residues. Germline V CDR1 and CDR2: KGHSH, LQKENI. The J gene is TRBJ2-7, the V gene TRBV18, with D perhaps given as TRBD1 or TRBD2 (5 bases each). The sample consisted of PBMCs, taken before TCRalphabeta/CD19-depleted stem cell transplant. This clonotype was obtained from a girl between 2 and 10 years old with Fanconi anemia, due to receive a stem cell transplant. The CDR3 spells CASSLGPSVNEQYF. In DNA, the CDR3 is TGTGCCAGCTCCCTGGGACCCAGTGTAAACGAGCAGTACTTC.